Listed here are 6 T cell receptor beta chains from one sample, sequenced in a study of blood T cell repertoires in COVID-19. Measured with immunoSEQ multiplex PCR; TCRdb has only the in-frame clones, and not every one. The table shows about 240,000 clones, with 75% to 90% occurring only once. What was sequenced was peripheral blood. These receptors were obtained from a woman in her sixties with active or convalescent COVID-19.

V is TRBV28 and J is TRBJ1-2; D gene uncertain. The CDR3 runs 14 residues. Between the trimmed V and J ends, which lost 6 bases and 0 bases, there was a span of 11 bases. Germline values: CDR1 MDHEN, CDR2 SYDVKM. The CDR3 sequence is CASSAPTPNYGYTF. CDR3 sequence (DNA): TGTGCCAGCAGCGCCCCGACTCCTAACTATGGCTACACCTTC.

The CDR3 here is CASRGQVLGPLHF. CDR3 nucleotides: TGTGCCAGCAGAGGACAGGTCTTGGGTCCCCTCCACTTT. V usage is TRBV25-1 and J usage is TRBJ1-6, with 7 bases that match TRBD1. Germline assignment: CDR1 MGHDK and CDR2 SYGVNS. With 6 bases clipped from V and 13 bases from J, the junction kept 9 bases outside the gene matches. This CDR3 is built from 13 residues.

The V and J genes are TRBV9 and TRBJ2-6, with D possibly TRBD1 on 5 matching bases. Trimming took 3 bases from V and 0 from J, leaving 16 bases between them. Germline V lookup: CDR1 SGDLS, CDR2 YYNGEE. This CDR3 region has 18 residues. The CDR3 coding sequence is TGTGCCAGCAGCGCAGGACACTTGGGCCCCTCTGGGGCCAACGTCCTGACTTTC. Protein sequence: CASSAGHLGPSGANVLTF.

The chain carries TRBV5-1 and TRBJ1-6; 8 positions match TRBD1. The CDR3 is 15 amino acids. CDR1 is SGHRS and CDR2 is YFSETQ in the germline V gene. The ends lost 4 bases at V and 6 bases at J; junction bases unmatched: 6. This CDR3 is CASSLTTGVNSPLHF. The CDR3, as DNA: TGCGCCAGCAGCCTAACGACAGGGGTTAATTCACCCCTCCACTTT.

The chain is built from TRBV19 and TRBJ1-1, with 7 bases matching TRBD1. Germline V gene sequence: CDR1 LNHDA, CDR2 SQIVND (reference sequence). The CDR3 length is 14 residues. Trimming removed 7 bases from V and 5 bases from J; junction bases left unmatched: 10. Written as DNA, the CDR3 is TGTGCCAGTATCACGACAGGGACGGGGACTGAAGCTTTCTTT. As protein: CASITTGTGTEAFF. The full variable domain, completed using reference TRBV19 and TRBJ1-1, is DGGITQSPKYLFRKEGQNVTLSCEQNLNHDAMYWYRQDPGQGLRLIYYSQIVNDFQKGDIAEGYSVSREKKESFPLTVTSAQKNPTAFYLCASITTGTGTEAFFGQGTRLTVV.

With regard to this clone: Other DNA sequences in the sample encode the same CDR3. The chain joins TRBV19 to TRBJ2-1, with TRBD1 identical over 7 bases. The CDR3 runs to 14 residues. The V gene end was trimmed by 5 bases and the J gene end by 4 bases; junction bases not matched to a gene: 5. Germline V CDR1 and CDR2: LNHDA, SQIVND (reference sequence). Here the CDR3 DNA reads TGTGCCAGTAGTCCAGGGACAGCTTACAATGAGCAGTTCTTC. Residues: CASSPGTAYNEQFF.